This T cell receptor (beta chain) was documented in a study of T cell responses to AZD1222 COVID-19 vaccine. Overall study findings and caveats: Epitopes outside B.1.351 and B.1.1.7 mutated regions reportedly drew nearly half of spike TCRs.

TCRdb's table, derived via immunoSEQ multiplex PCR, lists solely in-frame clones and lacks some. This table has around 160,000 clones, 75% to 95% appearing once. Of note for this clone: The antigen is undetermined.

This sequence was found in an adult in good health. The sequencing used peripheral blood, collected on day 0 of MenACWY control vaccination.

DNA of the CDR3: TGTGCCAGCAGCCCTACTCCCGTGCAGGCGTCGAACACCGGGGAGCTGTTTTTT. Amino acid sequence: CASSPTPVQASNTGELFF. The V gene is TRBV6-2 or TRBV6-3, the J gene TRBJ2-2; D gene unclear. The CDR3 extends over 18 amino acids. Germline CDR1 reads MNHEY; CDR2 reads SVGEGT. The V and J ends lost 6 bases and 0 bases respectively, with 20 bases between them.